This entry lists 4 T cell receptor beta chains sequenced from one sample in a study of early T cells in non-severe SARS-CoV-2 infection. One entry per CDR3 protein, called by TCRdb with MiXCR from the 5' RACE reads. The sample includes under 100,000 distinct CDR3 sequences, approximately 15% of them seen just once. The sequencing sample was made of whole blood. All receptors derive from an adult who was a healthcare worker with PCR-confirmed SARS-CoV-2 infection or an uninfected control (not recorded which).

The rearrangement joins TRBV7-9 to TRBJ1-4; the D gene is possibly TRBD1 (6 bases). Germline CDR1 and CDR2: SEHNR and FQNEAQ (reference sequence). The ends were cut back, 7 bases at V and 5 bases at J, with 17 bases in the middle. The length of the CDR3 is 15 residues. CDR3 bases: TGTGCCAGCACCCCTCCCGGGGGCTCAAATGAAAAACTGTTTTTT. Its protein product is CASTPPGGSNEKLFF.

At least ten counts were recorded for this clonotype. The chain recombines TRBV10-2 with TRBJ2-3, with TRBD1 matching 7 bases. This CDR3 contains 14 residues. Germline CDR1 and CDR2: WSHSY and SAAADI. V shed 7 bases and J 3 bases; nucleotides not matched to a gene: 7. The CDR3 loop is CASNRQGGTDTQYF. The CDR3 DNA reads as TGCGCCAGCAACCGACAGGGCGGAACAGATACGCAGTATTTT.

This clonotype was counted at least ten times. The DNA of the CDR3 is TGTGCCAGCAGCGTCTCCTCACTGATAGCGGGGGGGCGGTCAGATACGCAGTATTTT. Its protein is CASSVSSLIAGGRSDTQYF. The chain joins TRBV9 to TRBJ2-3; 11 nucleotides align to TRBD2. Germline V lookup: CDR1 SGDLS, CDR2 YYNGEE. V shed 2 bases and J 4 bases; nucleotides not matched to a gene: 15. The CDR3 runs to 19 residues.

This clonotype has ten or more counts. The rearrangement links TRBV29-1 to TRBJ2-1; 8 bases fit TRBD2. Per germline, CDR1 SQVTM and CDR2 ANQGSEA. CDR3 length: 14 residues. Unmatched junction bases numbered 13, after V lost 7 bases and J lost 8 bases. The CDR3 sequence is CSGKLPGGPDEQFF. The CDR3 nucleotides are TGCAGCGGGAAACTACCGGGGGGGCCAGATGAGCAGTTCTTC.